These 9 T cell receptor beta chains share one sample of origin, sequenced in a study of blood T cell repertoires in COVID-19. Using immunoSEQ multiplex PCR, the repertoire was profiled, and TCRdb retains in-frame clones only, with some absent. Here the sample spans approximately 200,000 clones, roughly 84% being singletons. What was sequenced was peripheral blood. Receptors were obtained from a woman aged 55 to 70 who had recovered from COVID-19.

The J gene is TRBJ2-1, the V gene TRBV19; 9 nucleotides line up with TRBD2. The J segment lost 14 bases and the V segment lost 3 bases, leaving 11 bases of the junction unmatched. The CDR3 is 14 amino acids. Germline loops: CDR1 LNHDA, CDR2 SQIVND (reference sequence). The CDR3 DNA follows: TGTGCCAGTAGTATTAAAGCGGGGGGCTTCAGGGAGTTCTTC. It encodes CASSIKAGGFREFF.

The chain recombines TRBV5-1 with TRBJ1-2, with D possibly matching TRBD1 (6 bases). This CDR3 has 13 residues. CDR1 SGHRS and CDR2 YFSETQ come from the germline V gene. Trimming left V 4 bases short and J 6 bases short, with 13 bases between. CDR3 loop: CASSPLGAHGYTF. In DNA, the CDR3 is TGCGCCAGCAGCCCCCTGGGGGCACATGGCTACACCTTC.

This clone was detected once. V and J are TRBV5-1 and TRBJ2-4; a possible D gene is TRBD2 (7 bases). The CDR3 has 18 residues. Trimming shortened V by 2 bases and J by 0 bases, and 18 bases separated the two germline ends. In germline, CDR1 is SGHRS, CDR2 YFSETQ. The CDR3 protein is CASSFGGGVSGAKNIQYF. DNA for the CDR3: TGCGCCAGCAGCTTTGGCGGGGGCGTCTCGGGAGCCAAAAACATTCAGTACTTC.

The chain combines TRBV7-2 with TRBJ1-4, with 8 bases that match TRBD1. The J segment lost 16 bases and the V segment lost 2 bases, leaving 9 bases of the junction unmatched. The CDR3 loop spans 13 amino acids. Per the germline V gene, CDR1 is SGHTA and CDR2 is FQGNSA. CDR3 in DNA: TGTGCCAGCAGCTTAAAATGGGGACAGGCTTCGTTTTTT. This translates into CASSLKWGQASFF. The whole variable domain, remainder taken from reference TRBV7-2 and TRBJ1-4, is GAGVSQSPSNKVTEKGKDVELRCDPISGHTALYWYRQSLGQGLEFLIYFQGNSAPDKSGLPSDRFSAERTGGSVSTLTIQRTQQEDSAVYLCASSLKWGQASFFGSGTQLSVL.

V is TRBV11-2 and J is TRBJ1-5; possibly TRBD1 for D (5 bases). This CDR3 comprises 14 residues. Germline loops: CDR1 SGHAT, CDR2 FQNNGV. V was shortened by 5 bases and J by 2 bases, with 10 bases between the two germline ends. For the CDR3, the DNA is TGTGCCAGCAGCAAGGGGTCGGGCAATCAGCCCCAGCATTTT. This encodes CASSKGSGNQPQHF.

This chain uses TRBV4-1 with TRBJ1-1; D is unresolved. CDR1 and CDR2 (germline): MGHRA, YSYEKL. This CDR3 is 13 amino acids long. Trimming left V 2 bases short and J 4 bases short, with 8 bases between. The CDR3 nucleotides read TGCGCCAGCAGCCAAATCGGGATCACTGAAGCTTTCTTT. Translated: CASSQIGITEAFF.

This chain joins TRBV6-2 or TRBV6-3 and TRBJ2-5; TRBD2 might be the D (5 bases). The CDR3 is made up of 13 amino acids. The germline V gene encodes CDR1 MNHEY and CDR2 SVGEGT. The V gene lost 5 bases and the J gene lost 1 base, with 8 bases spanning the gap. The CDR3 loop is CASSGGFQETQYF. CDR3 nucleotide sequence: TGTGCCAGCAGTGGAGGATTCCAAGAGACCCAGTACTTC.

The chain uses TRBV7-2 and TRBJ2-1; no reliable D call. There are 12 residues in the CDR3. Trimming left V 5 bases short and J 8 bases short, with 10 bases between. Germline CDR1 and CDR2: SGHTA and FQGNSA. The CDR3 here is CASSLYYDEQFF. CDR3 bases: TGTGCCAGCAGCCTATATTACGATGAGCAGTTCTTC.

The V gene is TRBV7-6, the J gene TRBJ1-1, with D hard to call. CDR1 is SGHVS and CDR2 is FNYEAQ in the germline V gene. Trimming took off 2 bases at V and 2 bases at J, with 9 bases between the two ends. The CDR3 is made up of 14 amino acids. CDR3 in amino acids: CASSLRSYNTEAFF. The CDR3 bases are TGTGCCAGCAGCTTACGCAGTTACAACACTGAAGCTTTCTTT.